In its sample, the clone carrying this T cell receptor beta chain was seen a few times. Its target is not known. The germline V gene has CDR1 LGHNA and CDR2 YSLEER. CDR3 size: 18 residues. V shed 2 bases and J 1 base; nucleotides not matched to a gene: 7. This sample stems from a study of beta chain features in type 1 diabetes. About the study: Similarity in age, gender and cell yields was seen between patients and healthy donors. Regarding the study as a whole: When Type 1 diabetes patients were examined, their TCRB CDR3s proved moderately but significantly shorter in all four CD4+ subsets.

Every isolated RNA sample was fully reverse transcribed, so sequencing captured expressed TCRB transcripts. TCRdb's copy holds only in-frame clones and misses some; the assay was immunoSEQ multiplex PCR. The sample yields roughly 300,000 clones, 9.3% seen once. Sequenced: central memory CD4+ T cells from blood. This receptor was obtained from a man aged 25 to 40 with type 1 diabetes. This rearrangement joins TRBV4-3 to TRBJ2-3, with TRBD2 matching 12 bases. Here the CDR3 reads CASSQQPGLAGRTDTQYF. The CDR3 bases are TGCGCCAGCAGCCAACAACCTGGACTAGCGGGGCGCACAGATACGCAGTATTTT.